The source of this TCR beta chain is a study of cytomegalovirus exposure and HLA in healthy donors. Study observations and caveats: Across donors, presence/absence analyses took sequencing depth to be roughly uniform.

A remark on this clone: The antigen is unknown.

13 Jbeta primers and 60 Vbeta primers were used for the PCR. The repertoire was sequenced with immunoSEQ multiplex PCR; TCRdb's copy has only in-frame clones and lacks some. The repertoire holds about 210,000 clones, with about 85% as singletons. The clonotype comes from a woman in her forties or fifties in good health and CMV-seropositive. Sequencing used PBMCs.

CDR3 protein: CASSLGLAVYEQYF. The CDR3 DNA sequence: TGTGCCAGCAGCTTGGGACTAGCAGTCTACGAGCAGTACTTC. The J gene is TRBJ2-7, the V gene TRBV5-8; 7 nucleotides align to TRBD2. The CDR3 runs to 14 residues. CDR1 is SGHTS, CDR2 YDEGEE, per germline. Losses at the gene ends were 0 bases for V and 3 bases for J; bases not matched to a gene: 3.